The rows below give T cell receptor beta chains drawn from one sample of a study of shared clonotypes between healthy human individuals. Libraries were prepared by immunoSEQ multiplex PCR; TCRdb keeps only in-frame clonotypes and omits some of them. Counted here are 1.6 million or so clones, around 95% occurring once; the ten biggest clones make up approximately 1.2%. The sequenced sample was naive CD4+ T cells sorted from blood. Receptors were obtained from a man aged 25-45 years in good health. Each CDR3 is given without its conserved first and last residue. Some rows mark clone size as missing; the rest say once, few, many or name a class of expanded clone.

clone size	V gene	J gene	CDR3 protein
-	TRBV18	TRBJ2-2	ASSLRTGPGELF
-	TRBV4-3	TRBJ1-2	ASSQDRHGDLGYT
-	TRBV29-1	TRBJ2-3	SVGQNTDTQY
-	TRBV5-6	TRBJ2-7	ASSSKAHLYSYEQY
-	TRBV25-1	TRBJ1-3	ASRPASGVGNTIY
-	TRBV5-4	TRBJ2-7	ASSPSGMGYEQY
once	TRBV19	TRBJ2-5	ASSANRGQGETQY
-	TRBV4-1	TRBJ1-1	ASSQGPPDREAF
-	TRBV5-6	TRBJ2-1	ASSPERVDEQF
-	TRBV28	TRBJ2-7	ASKRTSGRPPFYEQY
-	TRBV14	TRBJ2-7	ASTKLAGAGEQY
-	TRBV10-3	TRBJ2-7	AISAGISYEQY
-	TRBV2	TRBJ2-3	ASSRVADTQY
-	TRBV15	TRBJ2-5	ATSRGQGISETQY
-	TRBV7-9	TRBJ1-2	ASSWTGEYYGYT
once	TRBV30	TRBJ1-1	AWSVRANTEAF
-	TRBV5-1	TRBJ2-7	ASSLDRADYEQY
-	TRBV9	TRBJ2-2	ASASGTNTGELF
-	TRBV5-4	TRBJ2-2	ASSLKAGGFGGGELF
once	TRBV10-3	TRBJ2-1	AIRTVAGGGDEQF
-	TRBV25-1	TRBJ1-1	ASSEIDRGEAF
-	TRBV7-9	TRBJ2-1	ASSPWTGPNNEQF
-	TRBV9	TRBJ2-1	ASSTRLAGSYNEQF